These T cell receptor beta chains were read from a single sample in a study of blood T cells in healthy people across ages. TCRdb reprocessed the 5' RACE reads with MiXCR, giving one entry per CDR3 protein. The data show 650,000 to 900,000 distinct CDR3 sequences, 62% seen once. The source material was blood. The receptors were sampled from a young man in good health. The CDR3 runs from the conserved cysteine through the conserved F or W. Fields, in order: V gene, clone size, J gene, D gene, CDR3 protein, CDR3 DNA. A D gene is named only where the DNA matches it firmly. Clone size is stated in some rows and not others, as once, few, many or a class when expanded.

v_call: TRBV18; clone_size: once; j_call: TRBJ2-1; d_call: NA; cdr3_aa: CASSPYEGSSYNEQFF; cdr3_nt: TGTGCCAGCTCACCGTATGAGGGGTCATCCTACAATGAGCAGTTCTTC
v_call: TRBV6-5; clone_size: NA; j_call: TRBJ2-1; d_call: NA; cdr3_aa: CASSRRRNEQFF; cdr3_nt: TGTGCCAGCAGCCGACGGAGGAATGAGCAGTTCTTC
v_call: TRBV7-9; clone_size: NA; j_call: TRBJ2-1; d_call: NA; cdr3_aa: CASSLGLRGRQYNEQFF; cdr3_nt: TGTGCCAGCAGCTTAGGCTTAAGAGGGAGGCAATACAATGAGCAGTTCTTC
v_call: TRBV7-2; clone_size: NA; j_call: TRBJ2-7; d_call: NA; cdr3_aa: CASSFSVFSGSYEQYF; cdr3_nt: TGTGCCAGCAGCTTCAGTGTATTTTCGGGCTCCTACGAGCAGTACTTC
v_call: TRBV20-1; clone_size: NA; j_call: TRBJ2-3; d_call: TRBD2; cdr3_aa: CSAREHPLAGLNTDTQYF; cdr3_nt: TGCAGTGCTAGAGAGCACCCCTTAGCGGGGTTAAACACAGATACGCAGTATTTT
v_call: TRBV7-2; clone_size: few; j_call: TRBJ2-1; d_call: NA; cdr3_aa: CASSWGSGGADEQFF; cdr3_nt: TGTGCCAGCAGCTGGGGAAGTGGGGGGGCCGATGAGCAGTTCTTC
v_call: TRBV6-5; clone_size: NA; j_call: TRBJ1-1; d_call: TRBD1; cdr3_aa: CASRMPGQGSEAFF; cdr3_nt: TGTGCCAGCAGGATGCCGGGACAGGGGTCTGAAGCTTTCTTT
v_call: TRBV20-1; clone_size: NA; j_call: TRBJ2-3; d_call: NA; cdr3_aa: CSARDRVQGQDTQYF; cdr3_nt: TGCAGTGCTAGAGATAGGGTTCAGGGCCAAGATACGCAGTATTTT
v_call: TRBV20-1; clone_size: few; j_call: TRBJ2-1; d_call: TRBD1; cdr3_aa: CSARGLLQGATNEQFF; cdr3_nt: TGCAGTGCTAGAGGGCTCCTCCAGGGGGCAACGAATGAGCAGTTCTTC
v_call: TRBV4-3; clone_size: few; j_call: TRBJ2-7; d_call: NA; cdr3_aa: CASSQSRTGVYEQYF; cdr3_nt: TGCGCCAGCAGCCAATCACGGACGGGAGTCTACGAGCAGTACTTC
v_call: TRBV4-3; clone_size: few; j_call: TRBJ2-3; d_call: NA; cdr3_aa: CASSQDIGLDTSTDTQYF; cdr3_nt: TGCGCCAGCAGCCAAGATATAGGGCTGGATACTAGCACAGATACGCAGTATTTT
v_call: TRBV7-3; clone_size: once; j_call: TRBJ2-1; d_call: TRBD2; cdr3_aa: CASSLGAGGSYEQFF; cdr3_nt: TGTGCCAGCAGCTTAGGGGCGGGGGGCTCCTACGAGCAGTTCTTC
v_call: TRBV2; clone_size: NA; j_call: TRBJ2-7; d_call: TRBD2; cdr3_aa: CASRETSGTNNEQYF; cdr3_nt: TGTGCCAGCAGGGAGACTAGCGGGACCAACAATGAGCAGTACTTC
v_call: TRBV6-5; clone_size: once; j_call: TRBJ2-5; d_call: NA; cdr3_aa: CASRRLLGYQETQYF; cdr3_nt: TGTGCCAGCAGACGCCTTCTAGGATACCAAGAGACCCAGTACTTC
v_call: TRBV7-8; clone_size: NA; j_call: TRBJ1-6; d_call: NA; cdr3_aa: CASSLVGSRSPLHF; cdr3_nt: TGTGCCAGCAGCTTAGTAGGCAGTCGATCACCCCTCCACTTT
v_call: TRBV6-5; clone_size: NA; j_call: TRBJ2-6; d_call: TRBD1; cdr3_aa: CASGKGAPAGANVLTF; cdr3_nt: TGTGCCAGCGGAAAGGGGGCTCCGGCTGGGGCCAACGTCCTGACTTTC
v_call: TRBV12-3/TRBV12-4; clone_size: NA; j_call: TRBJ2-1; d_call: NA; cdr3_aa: CASSGSGEQFF; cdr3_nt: TGTGCCAGCAGTGGAAGTGGCGAGCAGTTCTTC
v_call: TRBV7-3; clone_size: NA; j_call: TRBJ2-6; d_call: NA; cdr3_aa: CASSPRQTYSGANVLTF; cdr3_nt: TGTGCCAGCAGCCCCCGACAGACCTACTCTGGGGCCAACGTCCTGACTTTC
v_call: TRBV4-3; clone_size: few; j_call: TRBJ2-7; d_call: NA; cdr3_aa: CASSQELGYEQYF; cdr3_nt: TGCGCCAGCAGCCAAGAACTCGGCTACGAGCAGTACTTC
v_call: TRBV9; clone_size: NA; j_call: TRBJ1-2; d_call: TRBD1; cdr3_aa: CASSVGQGFNYGYTF; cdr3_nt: TGTGCCAGCAGCGTGGGACAGGGTTTTAACTATGGCTACACCTTC
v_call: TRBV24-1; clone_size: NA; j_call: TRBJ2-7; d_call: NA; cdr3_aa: CATSDPSGSYEQYF; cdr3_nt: TGTGCCACCAGTGATCCATCAGGGTCCTACGAGCAGTACTTC
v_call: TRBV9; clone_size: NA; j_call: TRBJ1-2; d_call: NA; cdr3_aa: CASSPRDGFYGYTF; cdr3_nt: TGTGCCAGCAGCCCGAGGGACGGCTTCTATGGCTACACCTTC
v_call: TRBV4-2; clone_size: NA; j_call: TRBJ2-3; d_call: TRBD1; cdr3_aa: CASSQGGTGEEDTQYF; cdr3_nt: TGTGCCAGCAGCCAAGGCGGGACAGGGGAGGAAGATACGCAGTATTTT
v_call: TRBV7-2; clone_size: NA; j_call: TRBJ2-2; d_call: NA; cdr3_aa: CASSLVGSPPGELFF; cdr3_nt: TGTGCCAGCAGCTTAGTCGGCAGTCCCCCCGGGGAGCTGTTTTTT
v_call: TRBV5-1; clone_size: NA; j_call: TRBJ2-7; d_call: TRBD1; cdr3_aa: CASSLSEGGISYEQYF; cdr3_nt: TGCGCCAGCAGCTTATCCGAAGGGGGCATCTCCTACGAGCAGTACTTC
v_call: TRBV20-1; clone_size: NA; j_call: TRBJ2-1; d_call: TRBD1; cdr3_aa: CSATGTGGNEQFF; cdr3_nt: TGCAGTGCTACAGGGACAGGGGGGAATGAGCAGTTCTTC
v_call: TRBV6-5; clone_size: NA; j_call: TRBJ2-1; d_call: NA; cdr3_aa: CAGSYARRGTRGEQFF; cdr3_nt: TGTGCCGGCAGTTACGCCCGGCGGGGGACACGAGGTGAGCAGTTCTTC
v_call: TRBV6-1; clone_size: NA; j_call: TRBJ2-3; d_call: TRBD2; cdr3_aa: CASGNDGGDLYPTDTQYF; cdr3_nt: TGTGCCAGCGGCAACGACGGGGGGGACCTATACCCCACAGATACGCAGTATTTT
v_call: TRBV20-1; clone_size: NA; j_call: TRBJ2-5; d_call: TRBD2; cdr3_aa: CSAKGLAGWEETQYF; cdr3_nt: TGCAGTGCTAAAGGACTAGCGGGGTGGGAGGAGACCCAGTACTTC
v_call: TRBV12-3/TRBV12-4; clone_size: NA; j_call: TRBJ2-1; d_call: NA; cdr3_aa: CASRGDGGLDEQFF; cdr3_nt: TGTGCCAGCAGGGGAGACGGAGGGTTAGATGAGCAGTTCTTC
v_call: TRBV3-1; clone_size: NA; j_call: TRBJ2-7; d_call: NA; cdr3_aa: CASSPLDSSSYNEQYF; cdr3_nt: TGTGCCAGCAGCCCCCTCGACTCGAGCTCCTACAATGAGCAGTACTTC
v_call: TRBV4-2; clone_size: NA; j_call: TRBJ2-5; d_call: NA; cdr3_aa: CASSQDWPGPQETQYF; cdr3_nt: TGTGCCAGCAGCCAAGACTGGCCGGGGCCCCAAGAGACCCAGTACTTC
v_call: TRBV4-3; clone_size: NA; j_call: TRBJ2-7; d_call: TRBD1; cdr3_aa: CASSQVRRTGYEQYF; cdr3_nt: TGCGCCAGCAGCCAGGTTCGCAGGACAGGGTACGAGCAGTACTTC
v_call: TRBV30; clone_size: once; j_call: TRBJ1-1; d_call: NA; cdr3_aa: CAWSVPPFGAFF; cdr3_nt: TGTGCCTGGAGTGTACCCCCCTTTGGAGCTTTCTTT
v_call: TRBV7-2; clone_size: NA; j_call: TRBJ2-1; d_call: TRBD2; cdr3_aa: CASSKRGGDFDEQFF; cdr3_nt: TGTGCCAGCAGCAAGCGGGGGGGCGATTTCGATGAGCAGTTCTTC
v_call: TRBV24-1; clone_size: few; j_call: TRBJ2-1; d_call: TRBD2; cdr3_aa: CATSDFPGLAGSSYNEQFF; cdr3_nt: TGTGCCACCAGTGATTTTCCGGGACTAGCGGGGAGCTCCTACAATGAGCAGTTCTTC
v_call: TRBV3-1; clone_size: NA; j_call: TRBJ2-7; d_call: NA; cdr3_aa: CASSQVGGTHSYEQYF; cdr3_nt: TGTGCCAGCAGCCAAGTAGGCGGGACCCACTCCTACGAGCAGTACTTC
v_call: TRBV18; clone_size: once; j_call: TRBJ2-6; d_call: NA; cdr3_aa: CASSLSMTSGANVLTF; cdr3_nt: TGTGCCAGCTCACTCTCCATGACCTCTGGGGCCAACGTCCTGACTTTC
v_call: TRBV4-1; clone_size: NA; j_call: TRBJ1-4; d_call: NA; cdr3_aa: CASSQGIGDEKLFF; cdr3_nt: TGCGCCAGCAGCCAAGGAATAGGGGATGAAAAACTGTTTTTT
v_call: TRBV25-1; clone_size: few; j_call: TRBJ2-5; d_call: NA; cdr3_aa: CASSGGPDGTQYF; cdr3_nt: TGTGCCAGCAGTGGAGGACCGGACGGGACCCAGTACTTC
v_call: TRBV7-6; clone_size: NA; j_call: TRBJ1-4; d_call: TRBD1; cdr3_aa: CASRIGTAFPINEKLFF; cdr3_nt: TGTGCCAGCAGAATCGGGACAGCCTTTCCTATTAATGAAAAACTGTTTTTT